The next 5 T cell receptor beta chains were all read from a single sample in a study of cytomegalovirus exposure and HLA in healthy donors. With 60 Vbeta and 13 Jbeta primers, the PCR was carried out. Assay: immunoSEQ multiplex PCR; the TCRdb copy retains only in-frame clones and omits some. The sample lists approximately 100,000 clones, 9.4% occurring once. Sequencing was performed on PBMCs. The receptors here all came from a man aged 45-65 years in good health and CMV-seropositive.

Worth noting for this clone: The conserved phenylalanine or tryptophan normally closing the CDR3 is absent here, so this likely arose from a read error. The genes are TRBV6-6 and TRBJ1-4; perhaps TRBD1 as D (6 bases). The CDR3 extends over 13 amino acids. Germline lookup yields CDR1 MNHNY and CDR2 SVGAGI (reference sequence). V was shortened by 5 bases and J by 6 bases, with 10 bases between the two germline ends. The CDR3 protein is CASSLRTDEKLFV. For the CDR3, the DNA is TGTGCCAGCAGTCTCCGGACAGATGAAAAACTGTTTGTT.

A few counts support this clone. The chain links TRBV30 to TRBJ1-4; maybe TRBD1 (6 bases). In germline, CDR1 is GTSNPN, CDR2 SVGIG (reference sequence). CDR3 size: 13 residues. V was cut by 0 bases and J by 10 bases, with 12 bases left in between. CDR3 loop: CAWSVMGARKLFF. The CDR3 bases are TGTGCCTGGAGTGTTATGGGGGCGCGAAAACTGTTTTTT.

This chain joins TRBV5-1 and TRBJ2-7; 8 bases match TRBD1. The germline gives CDR1 SGHRS, CDR2 YFSETQ. The CDR3 totals 15 residues. The trim removed 0 bases at V and 4 bases at J, leaving 6 bases unmatched. The CDR3 DNA reads as TGCGCCAGCAGCTTGGCGTTGGGACAGGTATACGAGCAGTACTTC. Translation gives CASSLALGQVYEQYF.

A word on this clone: Other nucleotide sequences from this sample produce the same CDR3. The J gene is TRBJ2-7, the V gene TRBV5-1, with TRBD1 as a possible D gene (5 bases). The length of the CDR3 is 15 residues. Germline CDR1 and CDR2: SGHRS and YFSETQ. Trimming left V 0 bases short and J 3 bases short, with 13 bases between. This chain's CDR3 is CASSLASGSLYEQYF. CDR3 nucleotides: TGCGCCAGCAGCTTGGCTTCAGGGTCTCTCTACGAGCAGTACTTC. Supplemented by reference TRBV5-1 and TRBJ2-7, the full variable domain reads KAGVTQTPRYLIKTRGQQVTLSCSPISGHRSVSWYQQTPGQGLQFLFEYFSETQRNKGNFPGRFSGRQFSNSRSEMNVSTLELGDSALYLCASSLASGSLYEQYFGPGTRLTVT.

This clone has a handful of counts. The J gene is TRBJ2-1, the V gene TRBV27; D gene unclear. The CDR3 runs to 14 residues. V was trimmed by 6 bases and J by 0 bases, leaving 9 bases between them. Per germline, CDR1 MNHEY and CDR2 SMNVEV (reference sequence). This chain's CDR3 is CASSPRFSYNEQFF. CDR3 nucleotide sequence: TGTGCCAGCAGCCCACGGTTCTCCTACAATGAGCAGTTCTTC.